This TCR beta chain was observed in a study of T cells in Graves' hyperthyroidism and ophthalmopathy. Findings and limits, study-wide: The blood repertoire included most of the expanded thyroid clonotypes above 0.001. Ophthalmopathy prediction by the model preceded onset by a median approximately six months.

TCR beta CDR3 sequences were amplified from RNA transcripts. Using the HTBI primer set, a first-round RT-PCR was run on the TCR CDR3. TCRdb itself ran the multiplex PCR reads through MiXCR, one entry per CDR3 protein. This table holds some 270,000 distinct CDR3 sequences, around 25% found once. Lactation, pregnancy, other autoimmune disease or uncontrolled infection excluded patients. PBMCs were collected from a roughly 9.7 ml volume of fresh peripheral blood. This clonotype was seen ten or more times. Its antigen is undetermined. The CDR3 has 16 amino acids. With V trimmed by 0 bases and J by 2 bases, 6 bases remained unmatched. From germline, CDR1 is SGHDT and CDR2 YYEEEE.

The sequence came from a woman aged 40 to 50 with Graves' ophthalmopathy. Material for sequencing was blood. The gene calls are TRBV5-6 and TRBJ2-5; 8 bases line up with TRBD2. The CDR3 protein is CASSLAGGGGQETQYF. Here the CDR3 DNA reads TGTGCCAGCAGCTTGGCCGGGGGGGGCGGACAAGAGACCCAGTACTTC.